A selection of T cell receptor beta chains follows, all from one sample in a study of T-cell memory formation after mild COVID-19. Each CDR3 protein gets one entry after TCRdb re-called the 5' RACE reads with MiXCR. The profile shows about 310,000 distinct CDR3 sequences, less than 20% of them singletons. The sample consisted of PBMCs or a T cell subset sorted from them (not recorded which). These receptors all stem from a man between 18 and 35 years old who had mild COVID-19 (a few samples of this study predate the infection). Cell type and time point are not known. CDR3s include the opening cysteine and the closing phenylalanine or tryptophan.

TRBJ2-2,TRBV23-1,CASSQSGTGTTGELFF
TRBJ1-6,TRBV14,CASSQIVVSPLHF
TRBJ1-1,TRBV4-2,CASSQDRRTVLNTEAFF
TRBJ1-1,TRBV5-1,CASSEQGTEAFF
TRBJ1-1,TRBV4-3,CASSQSETGTGRAFF
TRBJ2-3,TRBV3-1,CASSQKGLAGGLRTDTQYF
TRBJ1-5,TRBV7-2,CASSPPPASNQPQHF
TRBJ2-1,TRBV5-4,CASSLGGADNEQFF
TRBJ2-1,TRBV7-3,CASSDTSGSAGAQFF
TRBJ2-3,TRBV7-2,CASSPDSSTDTQYF
TRBJ2-7,TRBV6-2/TRBV6-3,CASSWSGGAPYEQYF
TRBJ2-7,TRBV3-1,CASSQGQGFDEQYF
TRBJ2-5,TRBV5-1,CASSLAPQIQETQYF
TRBJ1-6,TRBV20-1,CSAPTGGINSPLHF
TRBJ1-6,TRBV20-1,CSARGGFEDGRNSPLHF
TRBJ2-1,TRBV7-6,CASSLRTGSSYNEQFF
TRBJ2-3,TRBV4-3,CASSLRTATDTQYF
TRBJ2-2,TRBV24-1,CATSTGWGTGELFF
TRBJ2-7,TRBV7-9,CASSSGTGLNEQYF
TRBJ1-1,TRBV5-6,CASSQLQGEAFF
TRBJ1-6,TRBV6-2/TRBV6-3,CASTEERGNSPLHF
TRBJ2-6,TRBV5-1,CASSLGQGNSGANVLTF
TRBJ2-5,TRBV6-2/TRBV6-3,CASRTPSAELADQETQYF
TRBJ2-5,TRBV7-2,CASSLQHSQETQYF
TRBJ2-7,TRBV27,CASTGQGAYEQYF
TRBJ2-3,TRBV6-4,CASSEFSTDTQYF
TRBJ1-4,TRBV7-8,CASSLAATGASNEKLFF
TRBJ2-7,TRBV29-1,CSVEGQGETYEQYF
TRBJ2-3,TRBV4-3,CASSQDFLAGTSTDTQYF
TRBJ1-5,TRBV4-2,CASSQEGQPQHF
TRBJ2-5,TRBV3-1,CASSLTASGQETQYF
TRBJ2-5,TRBV7-8,CASSPPGLAGGRWETQYF
TRBJ2-3,TRBV7-9,CASSFTGGISTDTQYF
TRBJ1-2,TRBV5-1,CASSPTDDYGYTF
TRBJ2-3,TRBV7-3,CASSLRSGSADTQYF
TRBJ2-2,TRBV6-2/TRBV6-3,CATTRRGYLTGELFF
TRBJ1-2,TRBV7-6,CASSAREYYGYTF
TRBJ1-1,TRBV5-1,CASSLLGGGNTEAFF
TRBJ2-3,TRBV7-2,CASSFRTGYADTQYF
TRBJ2-2,TRBV2,CASTPPRRQGNTGELFF
TRBJ1-2,TRBV28,CASSGWGVPYGYTF
TRBJ2-3,TRBV7-2,CASIRTSSTDTQYF
TRBJ2-1,TRBV6-5,CASTSTSGGRNEQFF
TRBJ2-3,TRBV4-2,CASSQVGAGADTQYF
TRBJ1-1,TRBV5-5,CASSFVYGMNTEAFF
TRBJ2-2,TRBV10-3,CAIRGQGEGELFF
TRBJ2-7,TRBV6-5,CASSYSSGPGGSEQYF
TRBJ2-2,TRBV12-3/TRBV12-4,CASTRGNGELFF
TRBJ1-2,TRBV28,CASSLVTDGFGAGYTF
TRBJ2-3,TRBV10-3,CAISQASGATDTQYF
TRBJ2-4,TRBV4-2,CASSQRGLGNIQYF
TRBJ1-5,TRBV10-3,CAISETVSNQPQHF
TRBJ2-2,TRBV7-8,CASSSFGTGELFF
TRBJ2-3,TRBV5-1,CASSRGAGSITDTQYF
TRBJ2-5,TRBV4-3,CASSQDFGGETQYF
TRBJ1-6,TRBV5-1,CASSLATGYNSPLHF
TRBJ1-5,TRBV11-2,CASSSSRDLPQHF
TRBJ2-3,TRBV5-1,CASSGGAQDTQYF
TRBJ2-3,TRBV29-1,CSVERGLAPLTQYF